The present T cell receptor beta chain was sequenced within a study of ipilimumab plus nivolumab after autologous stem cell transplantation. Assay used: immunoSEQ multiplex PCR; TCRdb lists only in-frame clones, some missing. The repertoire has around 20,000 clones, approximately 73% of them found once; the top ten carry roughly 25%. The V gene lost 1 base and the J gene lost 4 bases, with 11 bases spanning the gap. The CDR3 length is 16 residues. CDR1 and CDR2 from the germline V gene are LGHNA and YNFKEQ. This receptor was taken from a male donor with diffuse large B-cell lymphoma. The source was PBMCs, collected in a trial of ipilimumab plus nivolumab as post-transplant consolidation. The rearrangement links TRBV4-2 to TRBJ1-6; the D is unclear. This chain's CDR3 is CASSQVSNSYNSPLHF. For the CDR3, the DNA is TGTGCCAGCAGCCAAGTCTCCAATTCGTATAATTCACCCCTCCACTTT.